This T cell receptor (beta chain) was obtained from a study of cytomegalovirus exposure and HLA in healthy donors. Findings of the study overall: A previous analysis found most TCR beta V segments productive roughly 87% or roughly 30% of the time. In a later analysis, TCR association rates varied by HLA locus: DRB1 most, HLA-C fewest. Later examination showed HLA-associated TCR beta chains had greater clonal expansion than equally common others.

Germline V gene lookup returns CDR1 MNHEY and CDR2 SVGAGI. The CDR3 loop spans 13 amino acids. Trimming pared 2 bases from V and 3 bases from J, leaving 7 bases between. With 60 Vbeta and 13 Jbeta primers, the PCR was carried out. Sequencing used immunoSEQ multiplex PCR; TCRdb keeps in-frame clones, though not all of them. This sample has approximately 190,000 clones, with around 75% found just once. About this clone itself: Its antigen is unidentified.

Donors were ostensibly healthy at sampling, although undocumented immune exposures were probable. This TCR came from a man between 35 and 55 years old in good health and CMV-seropositive. The V and J genes are TRBV6-5 and TRBJ1-1; D perhaps matches TRBD1 (5 bases). What was sequenced was PBMCs. In nucleotides, the CDR3 is TGTGCCAGCAGTTACGACAGTTACACTGAAGCTTTCTTT. Translated: CASSYDSYTEAFF.